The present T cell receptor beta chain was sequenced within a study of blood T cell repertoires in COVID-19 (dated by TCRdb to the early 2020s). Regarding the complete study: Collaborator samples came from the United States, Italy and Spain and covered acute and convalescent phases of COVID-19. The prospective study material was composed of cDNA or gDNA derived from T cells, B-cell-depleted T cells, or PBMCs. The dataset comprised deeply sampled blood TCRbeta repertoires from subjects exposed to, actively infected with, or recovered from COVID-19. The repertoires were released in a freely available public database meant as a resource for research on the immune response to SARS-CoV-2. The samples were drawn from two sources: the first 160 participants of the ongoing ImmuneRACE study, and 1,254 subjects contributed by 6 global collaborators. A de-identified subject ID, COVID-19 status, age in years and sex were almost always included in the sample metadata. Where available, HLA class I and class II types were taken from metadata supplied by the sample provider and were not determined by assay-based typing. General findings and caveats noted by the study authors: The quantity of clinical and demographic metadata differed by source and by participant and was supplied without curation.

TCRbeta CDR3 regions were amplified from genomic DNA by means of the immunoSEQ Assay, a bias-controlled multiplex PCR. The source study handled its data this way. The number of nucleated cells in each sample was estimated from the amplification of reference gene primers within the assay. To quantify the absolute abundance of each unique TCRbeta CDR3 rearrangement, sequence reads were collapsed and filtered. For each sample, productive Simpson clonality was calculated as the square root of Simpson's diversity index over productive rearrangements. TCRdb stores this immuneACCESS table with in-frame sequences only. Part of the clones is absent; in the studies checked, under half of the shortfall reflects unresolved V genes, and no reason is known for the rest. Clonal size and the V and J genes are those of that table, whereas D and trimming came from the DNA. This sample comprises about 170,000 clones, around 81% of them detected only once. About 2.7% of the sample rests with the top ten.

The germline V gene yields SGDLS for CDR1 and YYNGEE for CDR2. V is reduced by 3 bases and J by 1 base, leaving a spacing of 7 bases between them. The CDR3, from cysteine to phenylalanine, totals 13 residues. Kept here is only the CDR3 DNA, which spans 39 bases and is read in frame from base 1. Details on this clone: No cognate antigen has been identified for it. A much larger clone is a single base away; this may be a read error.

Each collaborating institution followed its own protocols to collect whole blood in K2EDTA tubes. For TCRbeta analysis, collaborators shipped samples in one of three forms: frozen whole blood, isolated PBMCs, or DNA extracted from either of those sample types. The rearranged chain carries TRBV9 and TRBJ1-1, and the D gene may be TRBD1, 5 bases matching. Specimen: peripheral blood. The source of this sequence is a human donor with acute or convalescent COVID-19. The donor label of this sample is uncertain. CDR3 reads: CASSATANTEAFF. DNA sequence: TGTGCCAGCAGCGCGACAGCGAACACTGAAGCTTTCTTT.